The TCR beta chain under discussion was sequenced for a study of T cell responses to AZD1222 COVID-19 vaccine. About the study: Some second doses came at about 4 weeks and others at about 12 weeks; these were pooled. Findings and limits, study-wide: Baseline serology detected seropositivity in only six AZD1222 recipients. Along spike, vaccine-associated CD4 TCRs were found throughout, with dominance at 160-218 and 743-854. Donors were mostly white British, more females; clonal diversity possibly underestimated.

Worth noting for this clone: Its antigen is not identified.

The repertoire was sequenced with immunoSEQ multiplex PCR; TCRdb's copy has only in-frame clones and lacks some. The sample has 100,000 to 120,000 clones, around 80% seen once. The receptor comes from an adult in good health. The sample was peripheral blood, taken on day 0 of AZD1222 vaccination.

The CDR3 DNA sequence: TGCGCCAGCAGCTTGGAGGGCCAGGGTCCCGGGATAAATTCACCCCTCCACTTT. It translates to CASSLEGQGPGINSPLHF. The J gene is TRBJ1-6, the V gene TRBV5-1; possible D gene TRBD1, 5 bases. V lost 0 bases and J 7 bases, leaving 20 bases between the germline ends. This CDR3 has 18 residues. CDR1 is SGHRS, CDR2 YFSETQ, per germline.